Listed here are 8 T cell receptor beta chains from one sample, sequenced in a study of shared clonotypes between healthy human individuals. Data came from immunoSEQ multiplex PCR; TCRdb stores just in-frame clones and leaves some out. The sample lists hundreds of thousands of clones; roughly 95% were seen once. CD8 cells regarded as naive lacked CD45RO, were positively chosen for CCR7, and omitted terminally differentiated effector memory CD45RA+ cells. Specimen: naive CD8+ T cells sorted from blood. All receptors come from a woman in her 30s in good health.

V usage is TRBV5-4 and J usage is TRBJ1-6; no reliable D call. Looked up from germline, CDR1 is SGHNT and CDR2 is YYREEE (reference sequence). The V and J ends lost 0 bases and 6 bases respectively, with 10 bases between them. The CDR3 contains 15 residues. The CDR3 bases are TGTGCCAGCAGCTTGGGCGGGTTTGGTAATTCACCCCTCCACTTT. Encoded protein: CASSLGGFGNSPLHF.

J is TRBJ1-5 and V is TRBV25-1; no clear D gene. The germline V and J ends were trimmed by 3 bases and 2 bases, with 5 bases remaining between them. This CDR3 region has 13 residues. Germline assignment: CDR1 MGHDK and CDR2 SYGVNS. CDR3 DNA sequence: TGTGCCAGCAGTGATCTCGGCAATCAGCCCCAGCATTTT. This translates into CASSDLGNQPQHF.

The sample holds one count of this clone. The gene calls are TRBV28 and TRBJ2-3, with 9 positions matching TRBD2. The CDR3 contains 15 residues. The trim removed 5 bases at V and 5 bases at J, leaving 8 bases unmatched. CDR1 is MDHEN, CDR2 SYDVKM, per germline. CDR3 amino acids: CASSGLAGWEDTQYF. The CDR3 DNA sequence: TGTGCCAGCAGTGGCCTAGCGGGGTGGGAAGATACGCAGTATTTT.

The chain is built from TRBV2 and TRBJ2-1; 11 nucleotides agree with TRBD2. Unmatched junction bases numbered 1, after V lost 6 bases and J lost 3 bases. There are 14 residues in the CDR3. The germline gives CDR1 SNHLY, CDR2 FYNNEI. CDR3 protein: CASRGTSGYNEQFF. CDR3 DNA sequence: TGTGCCAGCAGAGGGACTAGCGGCTACAATGAGCAGTTCTTC. Using reference TRBV2 and TRBJ2-1 for the parts outside the CDR3, the full variable domain is EPEVTQTPSHQVTQMGQEVILRCVPISNHLYFYWYRQILGQKVEFLVSFYNNEISEKSEIFDDQFSVERPDGSNFTLKIRSTKLEDSAMYFCASRGTSGYNEQFFGPGTRLTVL.

The J gene is TRBJ1-5, the V gene TRBV27, with D unclear. V was trimmed by 3 bases and J by 7 bases, leaving 13 bases between them. Germline CDR1 MNHEY, CDR2 SMNVEV (reference sequence). There are 14 residues in the CDR3. The CDR3 DNA is TGTGCCAGCAGTTTGCGGGGAGGCTGGCAGCCCCAGCATTTT. Residues: CASSLRGGWQPQHF.

V usage is TRBV5-4 and J usage is TRBJ2-5; a weak D match, TRBD2 (5 bases). The CDR3 is 14 amino acids. Germline CDR1 reads SGHNT; CDR2 reads YYREEE (reference sequence). V dropped 4 bases and J dropped 3 bases, with 13 bases sitting between them. The CDR3 region is CASSPEVAEETQYF. Written as DNA, the CDR3 is TGTGCCAGCAGCCCGGAGGTGGCAGAAGAGACCCAGTACTTC.

The count of this clone is one. The rearrangement joins TRBV15 to TRBJ2-1; 8 nucleotides align to TRBD2. The CDR3 is 13 residues long. Per germline, CDR1 LNHNV and CDR2 YYDKDF (reference sequence). J lost 4 bases, V lost 5 bases, and 1 base had no gene match. In DNA, the CDR3 is TGTGCCACCAGCTTAGCGGGGTACAATGAGCAGTTCTTC. Its translation is CATSLAGYNEQFF. Drawing the rest from reference TRBV15 and TRBJ2-1, the complete variable domain is DAMVIQNPRYQVTQFGKPVTLSCSQTLNHNVMYWYQQKSSQAPKLLFHYYDKDFNNEADTPDNFQSRRPNTSFCFLDIRSPGLGDTAMYLCATSLAGYNEQFFGPGTRLTVL.

V is TRBV27 and J is TRBJ2-5; weak D call: TRBD2 (6 bases). The length of the CDR3 is 14 residues. V was cut by 5 bases and J by 4 bases, with 14 bases left in between. Per the germline V gene, CDR1 is MNHEY and CDR2 is SMNVEV (reference sequence). The CDR3 region has the DNA TGTGCCAGCAGTACCGGGACTCGGGGAGAGACCCAGTACTTC. Its protein product is CASSTGTRGETQYF.